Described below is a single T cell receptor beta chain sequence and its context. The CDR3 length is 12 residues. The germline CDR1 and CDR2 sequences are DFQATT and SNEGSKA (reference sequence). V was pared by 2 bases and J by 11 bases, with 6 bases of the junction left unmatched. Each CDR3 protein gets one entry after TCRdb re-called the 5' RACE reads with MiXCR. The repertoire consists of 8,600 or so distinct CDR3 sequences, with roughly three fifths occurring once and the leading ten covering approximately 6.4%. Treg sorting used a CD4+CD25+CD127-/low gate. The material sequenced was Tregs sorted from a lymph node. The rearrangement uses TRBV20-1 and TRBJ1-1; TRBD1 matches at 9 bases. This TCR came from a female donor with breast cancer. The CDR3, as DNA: TGCAGTGCTAGAACAGGGGGCCCTCGGGCTTTCTTT. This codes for CSARTGGPRAFF.